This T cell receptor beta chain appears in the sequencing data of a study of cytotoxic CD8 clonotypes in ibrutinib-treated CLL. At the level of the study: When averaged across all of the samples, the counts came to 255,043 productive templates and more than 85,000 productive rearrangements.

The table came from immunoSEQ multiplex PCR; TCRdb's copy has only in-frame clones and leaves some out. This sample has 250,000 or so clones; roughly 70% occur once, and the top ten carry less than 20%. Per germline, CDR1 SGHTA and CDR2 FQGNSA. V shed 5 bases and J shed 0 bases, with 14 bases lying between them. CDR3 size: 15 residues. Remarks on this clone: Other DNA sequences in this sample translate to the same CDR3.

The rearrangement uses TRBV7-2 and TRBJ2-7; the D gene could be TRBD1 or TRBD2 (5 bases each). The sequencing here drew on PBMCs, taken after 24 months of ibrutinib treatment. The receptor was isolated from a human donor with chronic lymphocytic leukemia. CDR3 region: CASSPRTGTSYEQYF. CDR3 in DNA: TGTGCCAGCAGCCCGCGGACGGGGACCTCCTACGAGCAGTACTTC.